This entry is about one T cell receptor (beta chain). Original methodology: For nucleated cells, counts were estimated from reference gene primer amplification. Some clones are missing from TCRdb's copy, which holds only in-frame ones; the method was immunoSEQ multiplex PCR. V, J and clone size derive from that table, while D and trimming were established from the DNA sequence. The sample has a few hundred thousand clones, roughly 87% seen once. Symptom resolution, clearance, or two negative PCRs marked the recovered donors of Cohort 3. The data derive from a study of blood T cell repertoires in COVID-19. This CDR3 comprises 14 residues. The germline gives CDR1 SGHAT, CDR2 FQNNGV. With V trimmed by 1 base and J by 6 bases, 5 bases remained unmatched.

What was sequenced was PBMCs or T cells enriched from blood (not recorded which). The V call is TRBV11-2, the J call TRBJ2-7; TRBD2 matches at 8 bases. This TCR came from a woman in her 30s who had recovered from COVID-19. For the CDR3, the DNA is TGTGCCAGCAGCTTAGCGGGGGGGGTATCCGAGCAGTACTTC. This gives the protein CASSLAGGVSEQYF.